This entry describes one TCR beta chain. Profiled with immunoSEQ multiplex PCR; TCRdb holds only in-frame clones, not every one. The table lists more than 70,000 clones, 80% to 95% of them singletons. The CDR3 sequence is 16 residues long. The trim removed 5 bases at V and 7 bases at J, leaving 10 bases unmatched. CDR1 is SGHTA, CDR2 FQGNSA, per germline. This entry belongs to a study of blood T cell repertoires in COVID-19. The sequence was obtained from a woman aged 80 or over with acute or convalescent COVID-19. The chain recombines TRBV7-2 with TRBJ2-1, with 11 positions matching TRBD1. Source material: peripheral blood. Here the CDR3 DNA reads TGTGCCAGCAGCCGGACAGGGGGCGTTCAATTGAATGAGCAGTTCTTC. This gives the protein CASSRTGGVQLNEQFF.